This T cell receptor beta chain stems from a study of shared clonotypes between healthy human individuals (dated by TCRdb to 2020 to 2022). Background on the whole study: A few men and two women, aged 18 to 49 years, made up the cohort. For each donor, CD4 naive and CD4 memory were each run on three plates, CD8 naive on two plates, and CD8 memory on one plate. To estimate repertoire size and how much clonotype sharing occurs between individuals, the study deeply sequenced the blood TCR repertoires of about 5 healthy adults. Between about 0.85 and 9.5 billion PBMCs per donor were obtained by leukapheresis. Different laboratories and diverse techniques were used to prepare libraries and sequence TCR repertoires, to increase sequencing depth and limit assay-specific biases. General study outcomes and caveats: Incomplete sequencing was indicated by rarefaction of sorted-subset datasets, despite the large sequencing depth. Pairwise subsampling indicated that sequencing depth was expected to affect the degree of clonotype sharing among donors. Larger estimated clonotype richness was generally found for naive subsets than for memory subsets. Higher generation probabilities were observed for clonotypes shared by all four sorted-subset donors than for non-shared clonotypes. When a handful of donors were compared, the shared fraction of clonotypes was about 5.2% for naive CD4, 3.5% to 4% for naive CD8, 2% to 2.5% for memory CD4, and around 0.4% for memory CD8. Sampling was restricted to blood, and TCR repertoires in tissues likely differ from the TCR repertoires found in blood. The genetic and exposure-history diversity represented was limited by the small number of donors.

Using the deep immunoSEQ assay, TCR CDR3 regions were amplified from genomic DNA by multiplex PCR. For each cell subset, the extracted genomic DNA was distributed evenly across all wells of several immunoSEQ 96-well plates, and each plate served as one replicate. For sorted subsets, about 220 ng of genomic DNA, equivalent to 25,000 to 35,000 T cell genomes, went into each replicate PCR. Purified libraries were quantified with a Qubit 3.0 fluorometer, sized on a Bioanalyzer 2100, and re-quantified with the KAPA Library Quantification kit. Every immunoSEQ 96-well plate was sequenced on a separate single-read 150-cycle Illumina NextSeq 550 flow cell. Under the source paper's analysis protocol: Because only junctional sequences without quality scores were contained in the immunoSEQ output, filtering matching that applied to full-length reads could not be performed. To assign V/J genes and CDR3, sequences were annotated against IMGT germline references using PyIR, a Python wrapper for IgBLAST v1.9. Reads were removed for weak V/J assignments (E-value above 1e-6), missing CDR3, stop codons, out-of-frame junctions, or ambiguous translated residues. A V3J clonotype was defined by an identical inferred V gene, J gene, and CDR3 amino acid sequence. To compute the percentage overlap between repertoires, the number of shared unique clonotypes was divided by the size of the smaller repertoire. Repertoire richness was assessed with RTK rarefaction, the Chao1 estimator, and Recon v2.1 estimates of unobserved clonotypes. Generation probabilities were computed with OLGA for all TCRbeta clonotypes obtained by the gDNA method from several donors. The table was pulled from immuneACCESS by TCRdb, which kept in-frame rearrangements only. Such tables lose some clones; where checked, under half of the loss comes from unresolved V genes, and the rest has no known cause. That table gives V, J and clone size, and the DNA gave D and trimming. The sample yields about 2.5 million clones; less than 95% were counted once. The top ten hold roughly 0.34% of the sample.

Of note for this clone: Its antigen has not been determined. Within one base of it there is no much larger clone, and no base qualities were kept.

V and J lose 3 bases and 0 bases, and a span of 11 bases separates them. The CDR3 starts with the cysteine, ends with the phenylalanine, and has 15 residues. This entry keeps only the CDR3 DNA: 45 bases, framed from base 1. The germline V gene supplies CDR1 SGHTA and CDR2 FQGTGA. The donors were healthy, HIV-negative adults with no recently reported acute infections or vaccinations. All donors were Caucasian adults living in Nashville, Tennessee, USA. CD4+ T cells were enriched by magnetic negative selection; naive cells were then positively selected on CD45RA, and the negative fraction formed the memory subset. Blood was obtained by leukapheresis, after which PBMCs were separated by Ficoll-Histopaque density gradient centrifugation and cryopreserved in liquid nitrogen vapor phase. Analytical flow cytometry was used to check the purity and quantity of every magnetically sorted T cell population. Genomic DNA was isolated from every sorted fraction and measured by UV absorbance on a Nanodrop 2000c.

The rearrangement joined TRBV7-3 to TRBJ1-1, with no D gene named confidently. The sequenced sample was naive CD4+ T cells from PBMCs. This specimen's cell subset or site label, per the study, means: CD45RA+ positively selected. The sequence derives from a man aged 18 to 35 in good health. Some clones in this sample may be carry-over from other donors' samples. The sequenced DNA: TGTGCCAGCAGCTTGAGAGAAGGGTTGAACACTGAAGCTTTCTTT. The encoded protein is CASSLREGLNTEAFF.